This is a list of T cell receptor beta chains from one sample in a study of tumor-infiltrating lymphocytes in primary liver carcinoma. Each CDR3 protein is one row after TCRdb ran MiXCR on the multiplex PCR reads. The sample lists more than 30,000 distinct CDR3 sequences; 60% to 85% were seen once. Sequencing used liver tumor tissue from sampling region 5. These receptors were collected from a man aged 40-50 years with primary liver carcinoma and hepatitis B virus infection. Both conserved end residues are part of each CDR3. Fields, in order: D gene, J gene, clone size, V gene, CDR3 length, CDR3 DNA, CDR3 protein. D genes are given only for firm matches. The size field is filled for only some rows; it gives once, few, many or a size class.

-,TRBJ1-5,few,TRBV6-6,14,TGTGCCAGCAGGCTAACAGGAAACACCGAGTCCCAGCATTTT,CASRLTGNTESQHF
-,TRBJ2-2,-,TRBV11-2,17,TGTACCAGCAGCTCAGCATTAGGAGGGGTGAGCACCGGGGAGCTGTTTTTT,CTSSSALGGVSTGELFF
-,TRBJ2-2,-,TRBV6-2/TRBV6-3,13,TGTGCCAACAGTCCGCAGGGCGGCGGGGAGCTGTTTTTC,CANSPQGGGELFF
-,TRBJ2-2,-,TRBV12-3/TRBV12-4,12,TGCGCCAGCAGTCCGCGGACCGGGGAGCAGCTTTTT,CASSPRTGEQLF
TRBD2,TRBJ2-2,once,TRBV7-8,16,TGTCCCAGCAGCTTTGCGGGAGTCCTGAACACCGGGGAGTTGTTTTTT,CPSSFAGVLNTGELFF
-,TRBJ2-7,-,TRBV20-1,16,TGCAGTGCTAGGCCTGCCGGGCGCGGGTCAGGGTACGAGCAGTACTTC,CSARPAGRGSGYEQYF
-,TRBJ2-4,many,TRBV30,14,TGTGCCTGGAGTGTTGCCCTAGCCAAAAACATTCAGTACTTC,CAWSVALAKNIQYF
-,TRBJ2-3,few,TRBV5-4,17,TGTGTCAGCAGCCCCGAGATTGTCCTGGCGGGATCAGATACGCAGTATTTT,CVSSPEIVLAGSDTQYF
-,TRBJ2-7,-,TRBV11-2,15,TGCGCCATCAGCCAAGGGGCAGGGAGAACTTACGAGCAGTACTTC,CAISQGAGRTYEQYF
-,TRBJ2-3,-,TRBV11-2,12,TGTACCAGCAGCTGCAGCACAGATACGCAGTATTTT,CTSSCSTDTQYF
-,TRBJ2-5,few,TRBV5-6,15,TGTGCTAGCAACTCGGACACGGACCTCCAAGAGACCCAGTACTTC,CASNSDTDLQETQYF
TRBD2,TRBJ2-1,-,TRBV7-2,18,TGTGCCAGCAGCTTAGCCCCCTTTCCTAGCGGAAGATACAATGAGCAGTTCTTC,CASSLAPFPSGRYNEQFF
TRBD1,TRBJ1-1,-,TRBV11-2,15,TGTGCCAGCAGCTTGGGACAGCTCTTGAACACTGAAGCTTTCTTT,CASSLGQLLNTEAFF
-,TRBJ2-2,-,TRBV11-2,13,TGTGCCAGCAGCTTACAGTACACCGGGGAGCTGTTTTTT,CASSLQYTGELFF
TRBD2,TRBJ2-3,-,TRBV5-4,16,TGTGCCAGCGACGGTCTAGCGGGAGGGCGCCCAGATACGCAGTATTTT,CASDGLAGGRPDTQYF
-,TRBJ2-7,-,TRBV5-6,14,TGTGCTAGCAGCTTGTTCCTCTTCTCCTACGAGCAATGCTTC,CASSLFLFSYEQCF
-,TRBJ1-5,many,TRBV28,15,TGTGCCAGCAGTTTATCTTGGGTGAGCAATCAGCCCCAGCATTTT,CASSLSWVSNQPQHF
TRBD1,TRBJ1-6,-,TRBV20-1,16,TGCAGTGCTAAGTCTACAGGGGGCAGTAGTAATTCACCCCTCCACTTT,CSAKSTGGSSNSPLHF
-,TRBJ2-7,-,TRBV4-1,15,TGCGCCAGCAGCCAAGAGCTCTTCCGGGGGCACGAGCAGTACTTC,CASSQELFRGHEQYF
TRBD2,TRBJ2-1,-,TRBV11-2,17,TGTGCCAACAGTTTACTTCCACCGGGGGGAGCCGGGGGTGAGCAGTTTTTC,CANSLLPPGGAGGEQFF
TRBD2,TRBJ2-1,-,TRBV6-1,15,TGTACCAGCACCCGGGCGGGGGATAGGGGCAGTGAGCAGTTCTTC,CTSTRAGDRGSEQFF
-,TRBJ2-7,-,TRBV6-5,11,TGTGCCAGCGGGGTTGGATACAAGCAGTACTTC,CASGVGYKQYF
-,TRBJ1-1,-,TRBV11-2,14,TGCGCCGGCAGCTTAACGGCCTTCGACACGGAAGCTTTCTTC,CAGSLTAFDTEAFF
-,TRBJ2-1,-,TRBV5-5,15,TGTGCCCGAAGCCCTGGACACGGTTCCTACAATGAGCAGTTCTTC,CARSPGHGSYNEQFF
-,TRBJ2-3,few,TRBV11-2,14,TGTGCCAGCAGCTTACCAGTGAGCACAGATACGCAGTATTTT,CASSLPVSTDTQYF
TRBD1,TRBJ2-5,-,TRBV11-2,16,TGTGCCAGCGGCTTAACAGTAGGGGGCTCGAGGGAGACCCAGTACTTC,CASGLTVGGSRETQYF
-,TRBJ2-1,-,TRBV6-6,12,TGTGCCAGCACCGCGCAGACCGATGATCAGTTGTTC,CASTAQTDDQLF
-,TRBJ2-7,-,TRBV5-5,13,TGTGCCAGCAGCTTTGACATCACCTATGAGCAGTGCTTC,CASSFDITYEQCF
-,TRBJ1-2,-,TRBV11-2,13,TGTGTCAGCAGCTTAGAAGCTAACTATTGCTACACCTTC,CVSSLEANYCYTF
TRBD1,TRBJ2-7,medium-sized,TRBV10-1,13,TGCGCCAGCAGTGACGGGCAGGGGGCTCTACAGTACTTC,CASSDGQGALQYF
-,TRBJ1-1,many,TRBV30,12,TGTGCCTGGACCGGGGCCTACACTGAAGCTTTCTTT,CAWTGAYTEAFF